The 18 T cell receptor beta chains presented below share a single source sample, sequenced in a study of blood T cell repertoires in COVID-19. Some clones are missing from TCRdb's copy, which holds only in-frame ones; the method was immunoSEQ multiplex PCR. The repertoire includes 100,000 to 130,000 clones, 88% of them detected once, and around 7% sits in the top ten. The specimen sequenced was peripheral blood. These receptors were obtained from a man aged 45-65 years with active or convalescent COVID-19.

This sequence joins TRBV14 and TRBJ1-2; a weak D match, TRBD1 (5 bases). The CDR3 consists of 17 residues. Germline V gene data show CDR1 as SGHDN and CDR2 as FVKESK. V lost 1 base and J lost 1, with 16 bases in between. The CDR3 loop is CASSQGGDGGFNYGYTF. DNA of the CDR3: TGTGCCAGCAGCCAAGGAGGGGACGGGGGTTTTAACTATGGCTACACCTTC.

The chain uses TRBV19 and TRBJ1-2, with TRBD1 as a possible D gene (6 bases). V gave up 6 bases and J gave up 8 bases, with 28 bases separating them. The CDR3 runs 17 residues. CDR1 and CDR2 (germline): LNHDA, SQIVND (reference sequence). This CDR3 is CASRSSSEQGLRLGYTF. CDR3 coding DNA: TGTGCCAGTAGATCTTCCTCCGAACAGGGCCTTAGGTTGGGCTACACCTTC.

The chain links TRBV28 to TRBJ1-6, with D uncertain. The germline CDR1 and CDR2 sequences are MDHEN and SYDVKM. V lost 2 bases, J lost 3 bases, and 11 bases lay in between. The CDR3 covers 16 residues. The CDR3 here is CASSLQHLDYNSPLHF. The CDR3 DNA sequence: TGTGCCAGCAGTTTACAACATCTTGACTATAATTCACCCCTCCACTTT.

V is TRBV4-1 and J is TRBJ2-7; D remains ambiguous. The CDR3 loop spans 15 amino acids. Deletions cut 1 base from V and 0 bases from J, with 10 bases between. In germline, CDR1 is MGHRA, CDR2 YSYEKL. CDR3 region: CASSQGVQNSYEQYF. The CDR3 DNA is TGCGCCAGCAGCCAAGGGGTACAGAACTCCTACGAGCAGTACTTC.

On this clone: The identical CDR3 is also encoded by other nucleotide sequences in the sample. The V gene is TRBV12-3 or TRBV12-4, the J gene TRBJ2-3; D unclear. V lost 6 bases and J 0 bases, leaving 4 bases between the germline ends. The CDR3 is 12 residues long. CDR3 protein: CASSLSTDTQYF. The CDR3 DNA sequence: TGTGCCAGCAGCTTGAGCACAGATACGCAGTATTTT.

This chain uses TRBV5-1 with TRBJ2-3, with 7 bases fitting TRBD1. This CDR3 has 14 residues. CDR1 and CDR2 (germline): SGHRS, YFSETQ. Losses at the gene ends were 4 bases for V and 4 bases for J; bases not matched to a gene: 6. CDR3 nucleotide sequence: TGCGCCAGCAGCCTTGGACAGGCCCCAGATACGCAGTATTTT. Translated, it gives CASSLGQAPDTQYF.

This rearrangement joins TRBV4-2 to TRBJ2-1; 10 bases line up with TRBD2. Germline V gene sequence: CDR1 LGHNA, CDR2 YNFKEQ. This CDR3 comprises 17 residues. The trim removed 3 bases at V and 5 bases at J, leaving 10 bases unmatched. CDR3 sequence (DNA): TGTGCCAGCAGCCAGTATCAAGCGGGACTAGCGAACAATGAGCAGTTCTTC. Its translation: CASSQYQAGLANNEQFF.

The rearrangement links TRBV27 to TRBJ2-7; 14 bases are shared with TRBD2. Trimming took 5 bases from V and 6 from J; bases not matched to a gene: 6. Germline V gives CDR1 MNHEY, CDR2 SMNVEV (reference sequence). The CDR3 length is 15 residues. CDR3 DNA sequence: TGTGCCAGCAGTCCCGGGACTAGCGGGAGTGGCGAGCAGTACTTC. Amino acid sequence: CASSPGTSGSGEQYF.

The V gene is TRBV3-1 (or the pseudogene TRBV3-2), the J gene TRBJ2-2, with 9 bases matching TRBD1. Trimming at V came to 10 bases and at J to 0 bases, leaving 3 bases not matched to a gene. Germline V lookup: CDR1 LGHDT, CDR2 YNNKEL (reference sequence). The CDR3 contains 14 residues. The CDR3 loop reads CATGTGSNTGELFF. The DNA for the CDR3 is TGTGCCACCGGGACAGGGTCGAACACCGGGGAGCTGTTTTTT.

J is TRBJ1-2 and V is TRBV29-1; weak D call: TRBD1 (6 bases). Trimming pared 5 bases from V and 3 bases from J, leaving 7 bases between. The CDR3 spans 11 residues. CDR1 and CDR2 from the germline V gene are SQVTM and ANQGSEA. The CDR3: CSVNRDYGYTF. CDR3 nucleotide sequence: TGCAGCGTTAACAGGGACTATGGCTACACCTTC.

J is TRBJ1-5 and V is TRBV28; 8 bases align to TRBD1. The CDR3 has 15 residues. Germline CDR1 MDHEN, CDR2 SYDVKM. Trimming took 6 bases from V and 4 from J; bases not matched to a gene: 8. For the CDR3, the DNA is TGTGCCAGCAGGACCGGGACAGGACGAAATCAGCCCCAGCATTTT. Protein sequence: CASRTGTGRNQPQHF.

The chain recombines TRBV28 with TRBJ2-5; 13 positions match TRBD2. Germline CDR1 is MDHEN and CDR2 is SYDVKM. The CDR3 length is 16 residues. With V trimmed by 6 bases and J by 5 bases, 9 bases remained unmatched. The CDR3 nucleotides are TGTGCCAGCAGCCGTACACTAGCGGGAGGGCAGGAGACCCAGTACTTC. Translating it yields CASSRTLAGGQETQYF.

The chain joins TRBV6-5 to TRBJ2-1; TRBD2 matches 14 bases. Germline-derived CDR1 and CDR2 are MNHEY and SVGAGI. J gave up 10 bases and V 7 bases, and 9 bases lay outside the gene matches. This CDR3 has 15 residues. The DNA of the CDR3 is TGTGCCAGCACTCGAGGGACTAGCGGGAGCGGAGAGCAGTTCTTC. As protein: CASTRGTSGSGEQFF.

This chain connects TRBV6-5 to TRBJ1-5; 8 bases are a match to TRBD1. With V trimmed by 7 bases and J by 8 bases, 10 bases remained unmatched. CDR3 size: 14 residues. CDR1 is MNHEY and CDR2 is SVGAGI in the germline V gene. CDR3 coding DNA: TGTGCCAGCATCAAGGACAGGGACGGGAAGCCCCAGCATTTT. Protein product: CASIKDRDGKPQHF.

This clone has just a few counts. CDR3: CSADINEKLFF. CDR3 coding DNA: TGCAGTGCGGACATCAATGAAAAACTGTTTTTT. The chain employs TRBV20-1 and TRBJ1-4, with a possible D match to TRBD1 (5 bases). The CDR3 consists of 11 residues. Germline values: CDR1 DFQATT, CDR2 SNEGSKA (reference sequence). V lost 6 bases and J lost 5, with 7 bases in between.

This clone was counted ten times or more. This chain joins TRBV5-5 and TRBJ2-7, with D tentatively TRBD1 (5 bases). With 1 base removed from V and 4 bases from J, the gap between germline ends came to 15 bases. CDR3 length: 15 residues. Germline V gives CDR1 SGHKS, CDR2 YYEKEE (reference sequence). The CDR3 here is CASSLTPGFVYEQYF. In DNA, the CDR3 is TGTGCCAGCAGCTTGACCCCAGGGTTCGTTTACGAGCAGTACTTC.

CDR3 residues: CASSRFDRGETQYF. The CDR3, as DNA: TGTGCCAGCAGCCGATTTGACAGGGGAGAGACCCAGTACTTC. The chain carries TRBV7-8 and TRBJ2-5, with TRBD1 matching 8 bases. Germline CDR1 reads SGHVS; CDR2 reads FQNEAQ. V dropped 5 bases and J dropped 4; count of bases not matched to a gene: 6. CDR3 length: 14 amino acids.

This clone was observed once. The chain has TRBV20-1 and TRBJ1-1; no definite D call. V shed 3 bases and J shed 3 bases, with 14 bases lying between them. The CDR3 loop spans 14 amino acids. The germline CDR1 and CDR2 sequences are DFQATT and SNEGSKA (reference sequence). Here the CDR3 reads CSASLGDTHTEAFF. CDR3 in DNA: TGCAGTGCTAGTTTGGGTGACACCCACACTGAAGCTTTCTTT.